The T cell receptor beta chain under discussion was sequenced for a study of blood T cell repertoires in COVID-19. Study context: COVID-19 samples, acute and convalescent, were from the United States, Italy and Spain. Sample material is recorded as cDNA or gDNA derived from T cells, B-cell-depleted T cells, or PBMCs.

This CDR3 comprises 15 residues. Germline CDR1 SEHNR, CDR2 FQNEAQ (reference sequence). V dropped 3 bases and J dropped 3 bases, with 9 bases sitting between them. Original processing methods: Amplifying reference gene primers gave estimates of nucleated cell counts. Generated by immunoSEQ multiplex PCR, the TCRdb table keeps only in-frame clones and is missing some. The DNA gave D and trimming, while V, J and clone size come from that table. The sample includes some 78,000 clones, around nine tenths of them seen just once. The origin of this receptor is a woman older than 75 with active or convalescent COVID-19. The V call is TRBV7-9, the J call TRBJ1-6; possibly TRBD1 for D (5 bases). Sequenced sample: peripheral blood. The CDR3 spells CASSFFGGYNSPLHF. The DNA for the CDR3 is TGTGCCAGCAGCTTTTTCGGGGGCTATAATTCACCCCTCCACTTT.